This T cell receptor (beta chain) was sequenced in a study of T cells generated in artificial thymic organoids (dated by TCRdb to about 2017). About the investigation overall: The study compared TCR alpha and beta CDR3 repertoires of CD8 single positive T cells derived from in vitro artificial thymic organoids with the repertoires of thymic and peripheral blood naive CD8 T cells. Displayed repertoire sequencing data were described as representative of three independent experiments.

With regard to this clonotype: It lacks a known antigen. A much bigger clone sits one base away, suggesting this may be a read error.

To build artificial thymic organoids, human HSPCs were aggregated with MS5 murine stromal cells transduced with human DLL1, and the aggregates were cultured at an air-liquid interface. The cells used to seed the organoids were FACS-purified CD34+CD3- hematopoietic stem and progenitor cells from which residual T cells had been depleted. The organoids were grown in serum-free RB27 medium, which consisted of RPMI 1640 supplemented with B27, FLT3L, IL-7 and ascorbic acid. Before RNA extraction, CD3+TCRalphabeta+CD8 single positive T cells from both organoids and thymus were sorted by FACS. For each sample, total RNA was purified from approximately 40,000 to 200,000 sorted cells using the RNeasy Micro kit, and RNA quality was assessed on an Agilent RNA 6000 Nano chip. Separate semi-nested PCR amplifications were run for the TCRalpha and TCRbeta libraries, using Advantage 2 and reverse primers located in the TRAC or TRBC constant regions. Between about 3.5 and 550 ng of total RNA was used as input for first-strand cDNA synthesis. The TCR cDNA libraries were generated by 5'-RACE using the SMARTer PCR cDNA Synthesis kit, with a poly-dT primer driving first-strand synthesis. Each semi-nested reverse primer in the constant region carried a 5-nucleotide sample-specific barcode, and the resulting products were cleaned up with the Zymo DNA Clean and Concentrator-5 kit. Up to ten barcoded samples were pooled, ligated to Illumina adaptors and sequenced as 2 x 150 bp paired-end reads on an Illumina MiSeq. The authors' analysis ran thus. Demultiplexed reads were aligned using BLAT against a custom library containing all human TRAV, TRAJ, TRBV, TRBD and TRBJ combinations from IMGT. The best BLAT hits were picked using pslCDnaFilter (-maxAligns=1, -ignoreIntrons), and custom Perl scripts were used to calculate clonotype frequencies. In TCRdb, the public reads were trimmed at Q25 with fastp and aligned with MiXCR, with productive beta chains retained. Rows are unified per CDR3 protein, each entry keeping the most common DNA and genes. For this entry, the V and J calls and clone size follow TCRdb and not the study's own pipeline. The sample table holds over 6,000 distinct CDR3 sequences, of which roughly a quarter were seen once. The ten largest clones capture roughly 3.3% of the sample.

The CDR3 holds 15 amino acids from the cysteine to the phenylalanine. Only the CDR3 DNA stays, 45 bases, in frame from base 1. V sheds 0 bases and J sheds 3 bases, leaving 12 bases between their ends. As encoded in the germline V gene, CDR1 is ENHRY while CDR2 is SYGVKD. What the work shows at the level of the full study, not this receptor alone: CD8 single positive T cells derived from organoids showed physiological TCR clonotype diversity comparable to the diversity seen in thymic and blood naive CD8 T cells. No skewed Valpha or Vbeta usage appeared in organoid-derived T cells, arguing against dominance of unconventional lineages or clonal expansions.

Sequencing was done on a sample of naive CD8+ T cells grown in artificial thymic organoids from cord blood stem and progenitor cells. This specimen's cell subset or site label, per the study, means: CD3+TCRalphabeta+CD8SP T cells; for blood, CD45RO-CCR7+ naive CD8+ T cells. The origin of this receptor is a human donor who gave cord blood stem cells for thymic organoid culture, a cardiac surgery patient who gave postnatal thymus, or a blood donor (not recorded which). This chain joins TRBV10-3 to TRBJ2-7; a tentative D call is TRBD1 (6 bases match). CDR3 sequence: CAISESWGRLYEQYF. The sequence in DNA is TGTGCCATCAGTGAGTCGTGGGGGCGACTCTACGAGCAGTACTTC.